This T cell receptor (beta chain) was captured by sequencing in a study of control samples from healthy donors and cancer patients. TCRdb's table, derived via immunoSEQ multiplex PCR, lists solely in-frame clones and lacks some. The sample lists approximately 90,000 clones; around 86% were seen once. From germline, CDR1 is ENHRY and CDR2 SYGVKD. J gave up 7 bases and V 4 bases, and 10 bases lay outside the gene matches. CDR3 length: 15 residues. The receptor was derived from a man aged 25 to 40 in good health. The chain is built from TRBV10-3 and TRBJ1-2; 9 bases are a match to TRBD1. What was sequenced was blood. The CDR3 DNA reads TGTGCCATCAGTGGAGGGGGACAGGGATCGCCTGGCTACACCTTC. Residues: CAISGGGQGSPGYTF.